Below are 14 T cell receptor beta chains sequenced from a single sample in a study of T-cell memory formation after mild COVID-19. MiXCR, applied by TCRdb to the 5' RACE reads, yields one record per CDR3 protein. Among some 490,000 distinct CDR3 sequences listed, about 20% were seen once. The sequencing input was PBMCs or a T cell subset sorted from them (not recorded which). These receptors were collected from an adult woman who had mild COVID-19 (a few samples of this study predate the infection). Cell type and time point are not known.

In this sample, this clonotype turned up many times. The V gene is TRBV5-1, the J gene TRBJ2-5; no definite D call. V lost 0 bases, J lost 5 bases, and 8 bases lay in between. Germline CDR1 SGHRS, CDR2 YFSETQ. The CDR3 sequence is 13 residues long. The CDR3 here is CASSLGRRETQYF. CDR3 DNA sequence: TGCGCCAGCAGCTTGGGGCGTAGGGAGACCCAGTACTTC.

The CDR3 spells CSARPDTDTQYF. CDR3 nucleotides: TGCAGTGCTAGACCAGACACAGATACGCAGTATTTT. The rearrangement joins TRBV20-1 to TRBJ2-3; D remains unclear. CDR1 DFQATT and CDR2 SNEGSKA come from the germline V gene (reference sequence). The V end was cut by 2 bases, the J end by 2 bases, with 5 bases between. The CDR3 is 12 amino acids.

This clonotype was seen a few times. The CDR3 sequence: CASSPYRGGKYEQYF. The CDR3 nucleotides read TGCGCCAGCAGCCCCTACCGCGGGGGGAAGTACGAGCAGTACTTC. The chain employs TRBV4-1 and TRBJ2-7, with TRBD2 matching 8 bases. This CDR3 has 15 amino acids. Germline assignment: CDR1 MGHRA and CDR2 YSYEKL. The trim removed 4 bases at V and 4 bases at J, leaving 9 bases unmatched.

This clonotype was found a few times. This chain links TRBV4-2 with TRBJ2-1, with D unresolved. V lost 4 bases to trimming and J lost 9 bases, with 10 bases between them. Germline V lookup: CDR1 LGHNA, CDR2 YNFKEQ. This CDR3 has 12 residues. The CDR3 DNA is TGTGCCAGCAGCCCCCCTGGTCTTGAGCAGTTCTTC. Translation gives CASSPPGLEQFF.

This clonotype was observed a handful of times. The chain combines TRBV7-9 with TRBJ2-7, with unresolved D. The CDR3 contains 17 residues. CDR1 and CDR2 (germline): SEHNR, FQNEAQ (reference sequence). Trimming removed 1 base from V and 3 bases from J, with 19 bases in between. The CDR3 reads CASSLGSYNRKDYEQYF. The CDR3 DNA reads as TGTGCCAGCAGCTTAGGGTCCTACAACCGAAAGGACTACGAGCAGTACTTC.

This clonotype has more than one count but fewer than ten. The germline gene is not matched at one end of the junction; a read error may be the cause. The chain recombines TRBV20-1 with TRBJ2-3, with unresolved D. From germline, CDR1 is DFQATT and CDR2 SNEGSKA (reference sequence). The CDR3 sequence is 16 residues long. The DNA of the CDR3 is TGCAGTGCTAGCCCTACGTTGCATAAAGTCACAGATACGCGGTATTTT. It is translated as CSASPTLHKVTDTRYF.

The chain is built from TRBV7-2 and TRBJ1-2; D gene unclear. The CDR3 has 15 amino acids. V was trimmed by 1 base and J by 4 bases, leaving 13 bases between them. Germline V gene sequence: CDR1 SGHTA, CDR2 FQGNSA. CDR3 in amino acids: CASSLVWGGPYGYTF. CDR3 DNA: TGTGCCAGCAGCTTAGTTTGGGGAGGGCCCTATGGCTACACCTTC.

V usage is TRBV5-1 and J usage is TRBJ2-7, with TRBD1 identical over 8 bases. The CDR3 length is 15 residues. Germline CDR1 reads SGHRS; CDR2 reads YFSETQ. Trimming cost V 0 bases and J 7 bases; bases outside gene matches: 9. The CDR3 sequence is CASSLGGQGRGEQYF. The CDR3 DNA sequence: TGCGCCAGCAGCTTGGGAGGACAGGGAAGAGGTGAGCAGTACTTC.

At least ten counts were recorded for this clonotype. V usage is TRBV5-5 and J usage is TRBJ2-2, with TRBD1 matching 8 bases. This CDR3 has 15 amino acids. CDR1 and CDR2 (germline): SGHKS, YYEKEE (reference sequence). V was clipped by 6 bases and J by 6 bases; unmatched bases: 10. The CDR3 DNA is TGTGCCAGCAAACCCGGACAGGGTTGGTCCGGGGAGCTGTTTTTT. This translates into CASKPGQGWSGELFF.

CDR3 in DNA: TGTGCCAGCAGCTTAGCGCGGGACAGAGGCGAGCAGTACTTC. It specifies CASSLARDRGEQYF. The chain couples TRBV7-8 to TRBJ2-7; D perhaps matches TRBD1 (7 bases). The germline CDR1 and CDR2 sequences are SGHVS and FQNEAQ. Trimming shortened V by 0 bases and J by 6 bases, and 12 bases separated the two germline ends. The CDR3 sequence is 14 residues long.

This clonotype has just one count. The chain has TRBV7-9 and TRBJ1-1; D gene ambiguous. Germline lookup yields CDR1 SEHNR and CDR2 FQNEAQ (reference sequence). Trimming removed 4 bases at V and 6 bases at J, with 9 bases between. The CDR3 sequence is 12 residues long. The CDR3 loop reads CASSYIGAEAFF. CDR3 coding DNA: TGTGCCAGCAGCTATATCGGGGCTGAAGCTTTCTTT.

Remarks on this clonotype: This sequence may be a read error, since a much larger clone differs from it by one base. The chain employs TRBV30 and TRBJ2-2, with D possibly matching TRBD2 (6 bases). Trimming took 3 bases from V and 9 from J, leaving 17 bases between them. This CDR3 spans 14 amino acids. Germline assignment: CDR1 GTSNPN and CDR2 SVGIG (reference sequence). The CDR3 here is CAWRLGGGGWELFF. The CDR3 nucleotides read TGTGCCTGGAGATTGGGGGGAGGCGGCTGGGAGCTGTTTTTT.

The chain combines TRBV13 with TRBJ1-1, with a tentative D call TRBD1 (5 bases). The CDR3 extends over 13 amino acids. V lost 5 bases to trimming and J lost 6 bases, with 13 bases between them. From germline, CDR1 is PRHDT and CDR2 FYEKMQ (reference sequence). The CDR3 DNA is TGTGCCAGCAGCCTCCCAGGGTTTTCTGAAGCTTTCTTT. This sequence encodes CASSLPGFSEAFF.

This rearrangement joins TRBV7-9 to TRBJ2-3; D is ambiguous. The germline V gene encodes CDR1 SEHNR and CDR2 FQNEAQ (reference sequence). V was trimmed by 4 bases and J by 6 bases, leaving 11 bases between them. This CDR3 comprises 13 residues. CDR3 protein: CASSSGPQDTQYF. The CDR3 nucleotides are TGTGCCAGCAGCTCTGGGCCGCAGGATACGCAGTATTTT.